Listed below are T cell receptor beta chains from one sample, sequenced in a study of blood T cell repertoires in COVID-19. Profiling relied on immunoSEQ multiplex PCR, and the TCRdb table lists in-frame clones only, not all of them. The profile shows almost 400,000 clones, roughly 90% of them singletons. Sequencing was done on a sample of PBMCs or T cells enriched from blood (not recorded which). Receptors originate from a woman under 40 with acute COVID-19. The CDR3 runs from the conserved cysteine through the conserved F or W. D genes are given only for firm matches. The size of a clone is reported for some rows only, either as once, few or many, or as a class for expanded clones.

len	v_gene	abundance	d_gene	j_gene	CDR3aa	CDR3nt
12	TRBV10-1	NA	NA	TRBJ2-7	CASSEIRGEQYF	TGCGCCAGCAGTGAAATCAGAGGGGAGCAGTACTTC
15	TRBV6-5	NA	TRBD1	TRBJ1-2	CASSYDPGQGKGYTF	TGTGCCAGCAGTTACGATCCGGGACAGGGGAAAGGCTACACCTTC
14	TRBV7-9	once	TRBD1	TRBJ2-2	CASSPDRWDGELFF	TGTGCCAGCAGCCCGGACAGGTGGGACGGGGAGCTGTTTTTT
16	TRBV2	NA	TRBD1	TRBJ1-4	CASSDGQGGDNEKLFF	TGTGCCAGCAGTGACGGACAGGGGGGCGATAATGAAAAACTGTTTTTT
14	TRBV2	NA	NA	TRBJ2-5	CASSERSDQGTQYF	TGTGCCAGCAGTGAACGGAGCGATCAGGGGACCCAGTACTTC
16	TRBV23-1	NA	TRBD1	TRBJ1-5	CASTTDRANSNQPQHF	TGCGCCAGCACTACGGACAGGGCGAATAGCAATCAGCCCCAGCATTTT
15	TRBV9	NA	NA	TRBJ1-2	CASSVGTVANYGYTF	TGTGCCAGCAGCGTAGGGACAGTGGCTAACTATGGCTACACCTTC
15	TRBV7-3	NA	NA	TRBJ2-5	CASSLTGSSGETQYF	TGTGCCAGCAGCTTAACGGGGAGTTCCGGAGAGACCCAGTACTTC
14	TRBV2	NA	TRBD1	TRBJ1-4	CASSEGGQGEKLFF	TGTGCCAGCAGTGAAGGGGGACAGGGGGAAAAACTGTTTTTT
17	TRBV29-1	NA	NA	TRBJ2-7	CSVEDPQAYRLMDEQYF	TGCAGCGTTGAAGATCCGCAGGCGTATCGCCTTATGGACGAGCAGTACTTC
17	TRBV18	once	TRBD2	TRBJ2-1	CASSRALAGGPYNEQFF	TGTGCCAGCTCCCGGGCTTTGGCGGGGGGACCCTACAATGAGCAGTTCTTC
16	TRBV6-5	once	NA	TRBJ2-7	CASSYAASARSYEQYF	TGTGCCAGCAGTTACGCCGCGTCTGCTCGATCCTACGAGCAGTACTTC
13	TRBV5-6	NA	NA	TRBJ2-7	CASSQDSLTGQYF	TGTGCCAGCAGTCAGGACAGCCTTACGGGGCAGTACTTC
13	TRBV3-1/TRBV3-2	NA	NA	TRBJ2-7	CASSPSRNYEQYF	TGTGCCAGCAGTCCTTCGCGGAACTACGAGCAGTACTTC
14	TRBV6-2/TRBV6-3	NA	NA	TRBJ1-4	CASSYGGLVGKLFF	TGTGCCAGCAGTTACGGCGGACTAGTGGGAAAACTGTTTTTT
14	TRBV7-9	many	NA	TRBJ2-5	CASSLLANQETQYF	TGTGCCAGCAGCTTACTAGCGAACCAAGAGACCCAGTACTTC
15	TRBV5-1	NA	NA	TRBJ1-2	CASSLDGTPGFGYTF	TGCGCCAGCAGCTTGGACGGGACACCCGGGTTTGGCTACACCTTC
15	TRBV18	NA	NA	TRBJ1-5	CASSPTAGGNQPQHF	TGTGCCAGCTCACCTACGGCAGGGGGCAATCAGCCCCAGCATTTT
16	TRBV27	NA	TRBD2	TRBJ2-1	CASSSQTSGGANEQFF	TGTGCCAGCAGTTCACAGACTAGCGGGGGGGCCAATGAGCAGTTCTTC
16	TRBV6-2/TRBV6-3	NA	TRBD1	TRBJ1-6	CASSPRTGDLNSPLHF	TGTGCCAGCAGTCCCAGGACAGGGGATTTGAATTCACCCCTCCACTTT
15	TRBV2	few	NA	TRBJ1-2	CASSVPFGPNYGYTF	TGTGCCAGCAGTGTACCTTTTGGGCCAAACTATGGCTACACCTTC
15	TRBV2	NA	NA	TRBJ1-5	CASTAGPYSNQPQHF	TGTGCCAGCACCGCAGGGCCGTATAGCAATCAGCCCCAGCATTTT
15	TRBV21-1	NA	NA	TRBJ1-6	CASSKEGAYNSPLHF	TGTGCCAGCAGCAAAGAGGGGGCCTATAATTCACCCCTCCACTTT
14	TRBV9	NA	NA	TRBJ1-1	CASSVGGRATEAFF	TGTGCCAGCAGCGTAGGAGGCAGGGCCACTGAAGCTTTCTTT
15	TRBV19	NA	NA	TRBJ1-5	CASSIGRAGNQPQHF	TGTGCCAGTAGTATTGGGAGAGCGGGCAATCAGCCCCAGCATTTT
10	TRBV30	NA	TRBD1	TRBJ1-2	CAWRKTGYTF	TGTGCCTGGAGGAAGACAGGGTACACCTTC
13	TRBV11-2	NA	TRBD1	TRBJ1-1	CASSQGTVVEAFF	TGTGCCAGCAGCCAGGGGACAGTAGTTGAAGCTTTCTTT
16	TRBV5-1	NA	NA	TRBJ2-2	CASSYTGSIWTGELFF	TGCGCCAGCAGCTATACAGGGTCTATTTGGACCGGGGAGCTGTTTTTT
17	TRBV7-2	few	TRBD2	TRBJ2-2	CASSLGLTSGVTGELFF	TGTGCCAGCAGCTTAGGGTTGACTAGCGGGGTCACCGGGGAGCTGTTTTTT
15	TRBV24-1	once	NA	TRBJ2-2	CATSDPTGNTGELFF	TGTGCCACCAGTGATCCGACAGGGAACACCGGGGAGCTGTTTTTT
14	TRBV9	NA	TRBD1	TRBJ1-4	CASSLTGTNEKLFF	TGTGCCAGCAGCTTGACAGGGACAAATGAAAAACTGTTTTTT
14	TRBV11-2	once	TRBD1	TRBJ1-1	CASSLTGGGTEAFF	TGTGCCAGCAGCCTTACAGGGGGCGGGACTGAAGCTTTCTTT
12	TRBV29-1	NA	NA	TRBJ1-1	CSVADTKTEAFF	TGCAGCGTTGCGGACACTAAAACTGAAGCTTTCTTT
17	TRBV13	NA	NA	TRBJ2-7	CASSLGPWTPISYEQYF	TGTGCCAGCAGCTTAGGGCCGTGGACACCTATCTCCTACGAGCAGTACTTC
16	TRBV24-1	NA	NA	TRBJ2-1	CATSGGLGASRNEQFF	TGTGCCACCAGTGGTGGGCTGGGGGCGAGTAGAAATGAGCAGTTCTTC
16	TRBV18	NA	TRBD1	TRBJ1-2	CASSPKLRQGWYGYTF	TGTGCCAGCTCACCGAAACTTAGACAGGGGTGGTATGGCTACACCTTC
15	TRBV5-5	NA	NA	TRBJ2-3	CASSLYQRPTDTQYF	TGTGCCAGCAGCTTGTACCAGCGACCCACAGATACGCAGTATTTT
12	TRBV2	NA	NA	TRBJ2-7	CASSSPAREQYF	TGTGCCAGCAGCAGTCCGGCTAGGGAGCAGTACTTC
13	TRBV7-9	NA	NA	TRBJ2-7	CASSSPGVWEQYF	TGTGCCAGCAGCTCCCCAGGGGTTTGGGAGCAGTACTTC
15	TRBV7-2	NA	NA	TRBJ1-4	CASSLVRRGREKLFF	TGTGCCAGCAGCTTAGTGCGGCGGGGGCGTGAAAAACTGTTTTTT
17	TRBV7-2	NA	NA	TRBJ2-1	CASSLRLGHGMGNEQFF	TGTGCCAGCAGCTTAAGGTTGGGACACGGCATGGGCAATGAGCAGTTCTTC
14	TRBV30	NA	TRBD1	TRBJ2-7	CAWSYRGQTGEQYF	TGTGCCTGGAGTTACAGGGGACAAACGGGGGAGCAGTACTTC
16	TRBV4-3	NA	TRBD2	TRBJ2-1	CASSQATGGPYNEQFF	TGCGCCAGCAGCCAAGCTACGGGGGGGCCGTACAATGAGCAGTTCTTC
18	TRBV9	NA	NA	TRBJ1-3	CASSRISDRSVSGNTIYF	TGTGCCAGCAGCCGCATTTCCGACAGATCCGTCTCTGGAAACACCATATATTTT
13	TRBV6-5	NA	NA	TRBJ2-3	CASSRTESDTQYF	TGTGCCAGCAGCCGGACAGAATCAGATACGCAGTATTTT